These T cell receptor beta chains were read from a single sample in a study of molecular identifiers for immune sequencing clone quantification. Each CDR3 protein is one row after TCRdb ran MiXCR on the PCR reads. The repertoire holds 400,000 to 600,000 distinct CDR3 sequences, with around a fifth as singletons. Sequencing used naive CD8+ T cells from blood, with Jurkat cell RNA spiked in. The source is a human donor in good health. Some libraries in this study had Jurkat cell RNA spiked in. CDR3s include the opening cysteine and the closing phenylalanine or tryptophan.

CDR3aa	v_gene	j_gene
CASSLGIAGGDTQYF	TRBV27	TRBJ2-3
CASSEGQGAGNTIYF	TRBV7-2	TRBJ1-3
CASSPRATSGYTDTQYF	TRBV7-3	TRBJ2-3
CASSQVGQGASPLHF	TRBV4-1	TRBJ1-6
CASSQVPEPIGQLF	TRBV14	TRBJ2-1
CASSDRDLSTDTQYF	TRBV2	TRBJ2-3
CASSESRQGSGANVLTF	TRBV6-1	TRBJ2-6
CASSLVGAGGPQETQYF	TRBV5-6	TRBJ2-5
CASSLDRAGELFF	TRBV5-6	TRBJ2-2
CASTPTEGFSGNTIYF	TRBV6-6	TRBJ1-3
CSAFTGTEYNSPLHF	TRBV20-1	TRBJ1-6
CASRNRGTNEKLSF	TRBV7-9	TRBJ1-4
CASSSTQGATNSPLHF	TRBV7-2	TRBJ1-6
CASSFGMGQGAGEQYF	TRBV28	TRBJ2-7
CSARSPNSYEQYF	TRBV20-1	TRBJ2-7
CANSQGGAGTGELFF	TRBV7-2	TRBJ2-2
CASSIAGGALYEQYF	TRBV19	TRBJ2-7
CASSPMQGGYGYTF	TRBV12-3/TRBV12-4	TRBJ1-2
CASSQDRTGSKGLYEQYF	TRBV4-3	TRBJ2-7
CASSPRTADTQYF	TRBV7-9	TRBJ2-3
CASSYATGKQETQYF	TRBV7-6	TRBJ2-5
CASSVDINQPQHF	TRBV9	TRBJ1-5
CATRSGKNTEAFF	TRBV24-1	TRBJ1-1
CASSLLQGPYSNQPQHF	TRBV11-1	TRBJ1-5
CASSYRAPYEQYF	TRBV7-2	TRBJ2-7
CATSDLSPRRPSTDTQYF	TRBV24-1	TRBJ2-3
CASSWPGQGFYEQYF	TRBV12-3/TRBV12-4	TRBJ2-7
CASSQGLAVGEQYF	TRBV14	TRBJ2-7
CSASAGTLAGEAFF	TRBV20-1	TRBJ1-1
CASAGNSYEQYF	TRBV2	TRBJ2-7